The rows below give T cell receptor beta chains drawn from one sample of a study of blood T cell repertoires in COVID-19. Assay used: immunoSEQ multiplex PCR; TCRdb lists only in-frame clones, some missing. The sample has fewer than 350,000 clones, roughly 88% seen once. The sequenced sample consisted of peripheral blood. The receptors here all came from a man aged 18 to 29 with active or convalescent COVID-19. Each CDR3 is given with its conserved first and last residue. D genes are given only for firm matches. Not all rows give a size; the values are once, few, many and, for expanded clones, a class.

TRBJ1-1 | . | . | TRBV6-5 | TGTGCCAGCAGTTACGGATCGGAGGGGGCTTTCTTT | CASSYGSEGAFF
TRBJ2-7 | . | TRBD1 | TRBV5-6 | TGTGCCAGCAGCTTGTTGGGGACAGGTTCCTACGAGCAGTACTTC | CASSLLGTGSYEQYF
TRBJ2-7 | . | TRBD1 | TRBV13 | TGTGCCAGCAGCATTGGGACAGGGCTATACGAGCAGTACTTC | CASSIGTGLYEQYF
TRBJ1-1 | . | TRBD1 | TRBV10-2 | TGCGCCAGCAGTGTAATGGGACAGGGTACTGAAGCTTTCTTT | CASSVMGQGTEAFF
TRBJ2-2 | once | . | TRBV6-5 | TGTGCCAGCAGTTACTCCTTCCTAGACAACACCGGGGAGCTGTTTTTT | CASSYSFLDNTGELFF
TRBJ2-5 | . | TRBD2 | TRBV6-2/TRBV6-3 | TGTGCCAGCAGTGAGCGGGGGGGCCCGGGAGAGACCCAGTACTTC | CASSERGGPGETQYF
TRBJ1-1 | . | . | TRBV28 | TGTGCCAGCAGTTTATTCCCACCGTCTATTTCGTACACTGAAGCTTTCTTT | CASSLFPPSISYTEAFF
TRBJ2-2 | . | . | TRBV7-2 | TGTGCCAGCAGCTTAGCGTCGGGCGGGCAGAACACCGGGGAGCTGTTTTTT | CASSLASGGQNTGELFF
TRBJ2-7 | once | TRBD1 | TRBV5-4 | TGTGCCAGCAGCTTGGGGACAGGGAGGTACGAGCAGTACTTC | CASSLGTGRYEQYF
TRBJ2-2 | . | TRBD1 | TRBV4-1 | TGCGCCAGCAGCCACTCCGGGACAGGGTTGGCCGGGGAGCTGTTTTTT | CASSHSGTGLAGELFF
TRBJ2-5 | . | . | TRBV2 | TGTGCCAGCAGTGCGGACTCCGTAGAGGAGACCCAGTACTTC | CASSADSVEETQYF
TRBJ2-1 | . | TRBD2 | TRBV29-1 | TGCAGCGTTGAAGATGGGGGGGGAGAGCAGTTCTTC | CSVEDGGGEQFF
TRBJ1-1 | once | . | TRBV4-3 | TGCGCCAGCAGCCAAGAACTACAGGGAAGCGGGGAAAACACTGAAGCTTTCTTT | CASSQELQGSGENTEAFF
TRBJ1-6 | . | . | TRBV19 | TGTGCCAGTAGTATAAACCCGGGGTCTGTTGAGTTAGCCCTCCACTTT | CASSINPGSVELALHF
TRBJ1-4 | . | . | TRBV20-1 | TGCAGTGCTAGTTCCCCTAATTCGGGGGGGACTAATGAAAAACTGTTTTTT | CSASSPNSGGTNEKLFF
TRBJ1-5 | . | . | TRBV2 | TGTGCCAGCAGTGACGGGGATAGCAATCAGCCCCAGCATTTT | CASSDGDSNQPQHF